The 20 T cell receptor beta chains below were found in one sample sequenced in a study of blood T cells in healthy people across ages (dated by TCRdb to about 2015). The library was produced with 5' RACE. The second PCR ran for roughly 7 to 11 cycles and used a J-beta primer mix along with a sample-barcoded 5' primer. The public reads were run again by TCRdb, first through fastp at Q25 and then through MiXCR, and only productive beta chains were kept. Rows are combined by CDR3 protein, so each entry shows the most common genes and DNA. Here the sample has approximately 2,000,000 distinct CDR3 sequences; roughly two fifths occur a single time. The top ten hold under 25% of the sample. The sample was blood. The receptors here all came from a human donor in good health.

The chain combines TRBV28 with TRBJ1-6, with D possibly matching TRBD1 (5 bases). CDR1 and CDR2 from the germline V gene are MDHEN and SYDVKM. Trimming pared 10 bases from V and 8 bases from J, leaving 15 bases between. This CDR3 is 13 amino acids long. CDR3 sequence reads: CAMRQGSDSPLHF. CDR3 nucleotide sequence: TGTGCCATGCGCCAGGGTAGTGATTCACCCCTCCACTTT.

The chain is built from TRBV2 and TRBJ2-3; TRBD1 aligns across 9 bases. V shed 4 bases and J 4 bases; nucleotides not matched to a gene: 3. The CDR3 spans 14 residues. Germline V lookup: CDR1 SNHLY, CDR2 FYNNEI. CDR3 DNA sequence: TGTGCCAGCAGTGTTACAGGGGGCTCAGATACGCAGTATTTT. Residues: CASSVTGGSDTQYF.

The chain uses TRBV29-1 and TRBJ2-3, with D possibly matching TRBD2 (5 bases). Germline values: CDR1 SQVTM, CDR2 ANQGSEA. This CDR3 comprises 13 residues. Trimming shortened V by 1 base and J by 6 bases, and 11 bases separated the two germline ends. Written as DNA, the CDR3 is TGCAGCGTTGAAGGGCGGGCCTCGGATACGCAGTATTTT. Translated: CSVEGRASDTQYF.

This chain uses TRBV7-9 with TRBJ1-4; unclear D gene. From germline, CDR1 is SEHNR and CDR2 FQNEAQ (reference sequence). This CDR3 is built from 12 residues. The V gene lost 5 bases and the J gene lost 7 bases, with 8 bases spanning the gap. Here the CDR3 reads CASSREGEKLFF. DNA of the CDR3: TGTGCCAGCAGCCGAGAAGGTGAAAAACTGTTTTTT.

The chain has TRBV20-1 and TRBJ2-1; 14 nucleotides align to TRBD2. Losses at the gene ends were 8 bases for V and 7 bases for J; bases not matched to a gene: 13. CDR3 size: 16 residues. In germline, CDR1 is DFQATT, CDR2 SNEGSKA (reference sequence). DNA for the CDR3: TGCAGTACCAGGACTAGCGGGGGGTCTAGGTCTAATGAGCAGTTCTTC. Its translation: CSTRTSGGSRSNEQFF.

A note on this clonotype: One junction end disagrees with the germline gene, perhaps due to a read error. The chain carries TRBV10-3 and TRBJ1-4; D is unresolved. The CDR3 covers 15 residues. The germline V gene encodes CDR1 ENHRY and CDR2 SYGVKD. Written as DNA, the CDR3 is TGTGCCGTCAGTGTCGGGTCCGAGCCGGGGGAAAAACTGTTTTTT. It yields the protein CAVSVGSEPGEKLFF.

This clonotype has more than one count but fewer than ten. For the CDR3, the DNA is TGCGCCAGCAGCCAAGATGGTTTCGTCAGGGGTCCGCGGCCCCAGCATTTT. Translating it yields CASSQDGFVRGPRPQHF. This chain joins TRBV4-1 and TRBJ1-5; tentative D call: TRBD1 (6 bases). In germline, CDR1 is MGHRA, CDR2 YSYEKL. This CDR3 spans 17 amino acids. V lost 0 bases and J 9 bases, leaving 21 bases between the germline ends.

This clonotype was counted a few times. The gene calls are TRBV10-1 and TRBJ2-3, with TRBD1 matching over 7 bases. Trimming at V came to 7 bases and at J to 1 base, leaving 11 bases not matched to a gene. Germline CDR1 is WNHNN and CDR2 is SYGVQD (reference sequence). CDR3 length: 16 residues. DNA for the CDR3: TGCGCCAGCACCCCCGAAAGAGGGGGCTGCACAGATACGCAGTATTTT. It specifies CASTPERGGCTDTQYF.

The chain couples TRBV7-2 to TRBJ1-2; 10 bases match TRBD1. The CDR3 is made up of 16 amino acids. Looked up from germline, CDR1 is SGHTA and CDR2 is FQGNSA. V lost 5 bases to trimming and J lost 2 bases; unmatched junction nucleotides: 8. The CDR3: CASSPYRGQGNYGYTF. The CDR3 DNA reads TGTGCCAGCAGCCCCTACCGGGGACAGGGGAACTATGGCTACACCTTC.

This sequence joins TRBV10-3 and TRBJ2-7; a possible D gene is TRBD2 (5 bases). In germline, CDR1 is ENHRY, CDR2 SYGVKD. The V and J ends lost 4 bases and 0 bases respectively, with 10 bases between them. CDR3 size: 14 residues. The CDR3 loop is CAISGRGSSYEQYF. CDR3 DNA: TGTGCCATCAGTGGCCGGGGTAGCTCCTACGAGCAGTACTTC.

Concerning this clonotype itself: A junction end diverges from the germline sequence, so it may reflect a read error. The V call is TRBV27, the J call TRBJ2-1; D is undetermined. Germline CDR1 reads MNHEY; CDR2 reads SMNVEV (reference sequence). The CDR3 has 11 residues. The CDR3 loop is CAGSFRDEQFF. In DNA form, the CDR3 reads TGTGCCGGCAGTTTCCGTGATGAGCAGTTCTTC.

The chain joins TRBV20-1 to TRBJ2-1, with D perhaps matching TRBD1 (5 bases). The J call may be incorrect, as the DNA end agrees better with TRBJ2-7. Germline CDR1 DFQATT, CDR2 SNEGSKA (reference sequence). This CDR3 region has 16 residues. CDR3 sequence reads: CSARPQGPASYNEQYF. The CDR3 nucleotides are TGCAGTGCTAGGCCCCAGGGTCCTGCCTCCTACAATGAGCAGTACTTC.

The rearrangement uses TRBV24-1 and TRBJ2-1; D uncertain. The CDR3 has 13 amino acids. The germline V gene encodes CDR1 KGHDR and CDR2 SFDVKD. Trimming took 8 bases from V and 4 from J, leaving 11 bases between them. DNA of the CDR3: TGTGCCACCATGGAAGAGACTTACAATGAGCAGTTCTTC. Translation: CATMEETYNEQFF.

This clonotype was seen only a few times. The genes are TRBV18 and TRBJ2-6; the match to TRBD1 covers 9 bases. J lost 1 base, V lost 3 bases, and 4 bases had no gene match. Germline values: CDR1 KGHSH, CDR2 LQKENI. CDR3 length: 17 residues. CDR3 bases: TGTGCCAGCTCACCTTTACAGGGGGCATCTGGGGCCAACGTCCTGACTTTC. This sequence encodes CASSPLQGASGANVLTF.

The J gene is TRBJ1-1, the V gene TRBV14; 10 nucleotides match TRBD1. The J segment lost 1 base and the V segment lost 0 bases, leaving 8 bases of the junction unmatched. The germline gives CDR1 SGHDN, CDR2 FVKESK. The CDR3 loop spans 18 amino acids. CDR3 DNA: TGTGCCAGCAGCCAAGATGTCGGGACAGGGGTGTGGAACACTGAAGCTTTCTTT. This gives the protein CASSQDVGTGVWNTEAFF.

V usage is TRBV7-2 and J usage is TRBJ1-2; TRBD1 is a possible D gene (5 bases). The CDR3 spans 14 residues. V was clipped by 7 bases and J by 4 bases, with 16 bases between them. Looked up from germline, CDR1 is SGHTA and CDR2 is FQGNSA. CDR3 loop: CASTPTAMPYGYTF. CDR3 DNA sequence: TGTGCCAGCACCCCGACAGCCATGCCCTATGGCTACACCTTC.

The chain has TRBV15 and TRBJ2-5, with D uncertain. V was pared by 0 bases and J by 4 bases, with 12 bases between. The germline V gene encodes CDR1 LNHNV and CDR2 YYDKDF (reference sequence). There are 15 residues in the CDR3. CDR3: CATSRDWGSGETQYF. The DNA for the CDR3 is TGTGCCACCAGCAGAGATTGGGGTTCAGGAGAGACCCAGTACTTC.

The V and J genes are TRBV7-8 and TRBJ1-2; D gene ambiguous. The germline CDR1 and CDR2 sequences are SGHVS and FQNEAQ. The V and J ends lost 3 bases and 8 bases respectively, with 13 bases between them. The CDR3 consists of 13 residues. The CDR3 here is CASSLGSMGGYTF. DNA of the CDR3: TGTGCCAGCAGCTTGGGGTCCATGGGCGGCTACACCTTC.

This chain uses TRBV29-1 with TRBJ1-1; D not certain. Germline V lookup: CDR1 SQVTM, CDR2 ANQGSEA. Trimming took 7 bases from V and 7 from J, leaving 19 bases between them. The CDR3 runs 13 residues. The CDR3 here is CSADGGGMDEAFF. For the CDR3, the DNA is TGCAGCGCCGATGGTGGTGGAATGGATGAAGCTTTCTTT.

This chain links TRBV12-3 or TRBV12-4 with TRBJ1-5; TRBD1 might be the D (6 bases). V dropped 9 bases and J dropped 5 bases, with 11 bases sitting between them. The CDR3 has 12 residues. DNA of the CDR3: TGTGCCAGTCAGGGGTACGATCAGCCCCAGCATTTT. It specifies CASQGYDQPQHF.